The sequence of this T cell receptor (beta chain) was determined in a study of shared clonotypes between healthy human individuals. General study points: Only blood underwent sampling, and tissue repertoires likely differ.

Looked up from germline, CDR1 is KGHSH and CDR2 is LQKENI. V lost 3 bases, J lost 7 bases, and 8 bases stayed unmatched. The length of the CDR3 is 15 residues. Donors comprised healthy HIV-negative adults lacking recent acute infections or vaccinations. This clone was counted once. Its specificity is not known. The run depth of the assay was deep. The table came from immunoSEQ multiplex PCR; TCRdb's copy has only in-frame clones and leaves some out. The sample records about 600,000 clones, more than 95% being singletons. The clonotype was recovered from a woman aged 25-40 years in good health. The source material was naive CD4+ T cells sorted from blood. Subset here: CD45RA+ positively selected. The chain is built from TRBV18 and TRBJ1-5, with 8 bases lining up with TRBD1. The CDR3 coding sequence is TGTGCCAGCTCACCCCTAGGACAGGGTGGGCAGCCCCAGCATTTT. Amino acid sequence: CASSPLGQGGQPQHF.